This T cell receptor beta chain was obtained from a study of blood T cells in healthy people across ages. Trimming took 8 bases from V and 0 from J, leaving 14 bases between them. Per germline, CDR1 DFQATT and CDR2 SNEGSKA (reference sequence). The CDR3 runs to 13 residues. Overall study findings and caveats: Diversity of TCR beta per million T cells declined in a roughly linear way with age. The percentage of naive T cells correlated strongly with TCR beta diversity. With unsorted PBMCs, a conclusive comparison of naive versus antigen-experienced cells was not possible. Naive CD4+ cells and diversity were both higher in long-lived donors than in aged donors.

This clonotype was detected once. What it recognizes is unknown. For the second PCR, which ran for about 6 to 12 cycles, a sample-barcoded 5' primer and a J-beta primer mix were used. TCRdb re-called the 5' RACE reads with MiXCR, one entry per CDR3 protein. Among about 800,000 distinct CDR3 sequences, 55% to 70% were seen once, and the ten largest hold around 20%. The rearrangement links TRBV20-1 to TRBJ2-7; D unresolved. The specimen was blood. The origin of this receptor is a man younger than 40 in good health. CDR3 in amino acids: CSKRTPSSYEQYF. CDR3 nucleotide sequence: TGCAGTAAACGAACCCCAAGCTCCTACGAGCAGTACTTC.